These 31 T cell receptor beta chains share one sample of origin, sequenced in a study of response to subunit inactivated influenza vaccine. Each CDR3 protein gets one entry after TCRdb re-called the RT-PCR reads with MiXCR. Counted here are 610,000 or so distinct CDR3 sequences, 14% occurring once; the ten biggest clones make up approximately 12%. Sequencing used PBMCs from blood, obtained approximately 12 days after vaccination. These receptors were obtained from a man between 45 and 60 years old who received an inactivated influenza vaccine.

Here the CDR3 DNA reads TGTGCCAGCAGCCAAGACGTCGAGCAGTACTTC. Translated: CASSQDVEQYF. The chain recombines TRBV14 with TRBJ2-7; no clear D gene. The V gene's germline CDR1 is SGHDN and CDR2 FVKESK. CDR3 length: 11 amino acids. V dropped 0 bases and J dropped 6 bases, with 3 bases sitting between them.

V and J are TRBV28 and TRBJ2-2; the D gene is possibly TRBD1 (6 bases). CDR1 MDHEN and CDR2 SYDVKM come from the germline V gene. The V end lost 3 bases, the J end lost 6 bases, and 14 bases lay between the germline ends. CDR3 length: 15 amino acids. CDR3 sequence: CASSFPGHTSGELFF. CDR3 nucleotide sequence: TGTGCCAGCAGTTTCCCGGGACATACCTCCGGGGAGCTGTTTTTT.

The chain couples TRBV12-3 or TRBV12-4 to TRBJ2-5; 7 positions agree with TRBD1. After removal of 0 bases from V and 5 bases from J, the junction contained 3 bases not matched to a gene. The CDR3 has 14 residues. CDR3 sequence reads: CASSLAGQWETQYF. The CDR3 bases are TGTGCCAGCAGTTTAGCGGGACAGTGGGAGACCCAGTACTTC.

This clonotype was seen only a few times. In nucleotides, the CDR3 is TGTGCCAGCAGGACAAGTAGCTATGGCTACACCTTC. Translating it yields CASRTSSYGYTF. The V gene is TRBV28, the J gene TRBJ1-2; no definite D call. The V end lost 6 bases, the J end lost 4 bases, and 9 bases lay between the germline ends. The CDR3 extends over 12 amino acids. From germline, CDR1 is MDHEN and CDR2 SYDVKM.

This clonotype has just a few counts. CDR3 bases: TGTGCCAGCAGCGGATTCGACAGCCGCGAGCAGTACTTC. The encoded protein is CASSGFDSREQYF. The rearrangement links TRBV5-4 to TRBJ2-7; a weak D match, TRBD1 (5 bases). The V gene's germline CDR1 is SGHNT and CDR2 YYREEE (reference sequence). V lost 4 bases and J lost 6, with 14 bases in between. The CDR3 totals 13 residues.

The chain uses TRBV20-1 and TRBJ2-7, with 8 bases matching TRBD1. Germline assignment: CDR1 DFQATT and CDR2 SNEGSKA (reference sequence). The CDR3 runs to 13 residues. Trimming at V came to 5 bases and at J to 5 bases, leaving 8 bases not matched to a gene. The CDR3 nucleotides are TGCAGTGCTCGACAGGGGTTTTCCCACGAGCAGTACTTC. It is translated as CSARQGFSHEQYF.

The chain combines TRBV3-1 with TRBJ2-6; D gene uncertain. This CDR3 is built from 17 residues. CDR1 and CDR2 from the germline V gene are LGHDT and YNNKEL (reference sequence). Deletions cut 1 base from V and 2 bases from J, with 12 bases between. In DNA form, the CDR3 reads TGTGCCAGCAGCCAAGTCACGAGCCCCACTGGGGCCAACGTCCTGACTTTC. Translating gives CASSQVTSPTGANVLTF. The full variable domain, rest sourced from reference TRBV3-1 and TRBJ2-6, is DTAVSQTPKYLVTQMGNDKSIKCEQNLGHDTMYWYKQDSKKFLKIMFSYNNKELIINETVPNRFSPKSPDKAHLNLHINSLELGDSAVYFCASSQVTSPTGANVLTFGAGSRLTVL.

This clonotype showed up just a few times. The chain recombines TRBV5-1 with TRBJ2-7, with a tentative D call TRBD1 (6 bases). This CDR3 is 15 amino acids long. Per germline, CDR1 SGHRS and CDR2 YFSETQ. V dropped 0 bases and J dropped 3 bases, with 13 bases sitting between them. This CDR3 is CASSLAPGADYEQYF. The CDR3 DNA reads as TGCGCCAGCAGCTTGGCCCCAGGGGCGGACTACGAGCAGTACTTC.

The CDR3 is CASSLESYGAGAPDTQYF. CDR3 sequence (DNA): TGTGCCAGCAGCTTAGAGTCTTACGGTGCGGGGGCCCCGGATACGCAGTATTTT. The V call is TRBV11-2, the J call TRBJ2-3; D possibly corresponds to TRBD2 (7 bases). This CDR3 is built from 18 residues. CDR1 and CDR2 (germline): SGHAT, FQNNGV. V was shortened by 0 bases and J by 6 bases, with 22 bases between the two germline ends.

This clonotype was detected only a few times. The chain couples TRBV11-2 to TRBJ2-7; weak D call: TRBD1 (6 bases). The CDR3 runs 14 residues. Germline-derived CDR1 and CDR2 are SGHAT and FQNNGV. V shed 5 bases and J shed 3 bases, with 14 bases lying between them. The CDR3 reads CASSRSQGYYEQYF. Here the CDR3 DNA reads TGTGCCAGCAGCAGATCGCAGGGGTACTACGAGCAGTACTTC.

This clonotype has a handful of counts. The chain couples TRBV12-3 or TRBV12-4 to TRBJ2-2, with D possibly being TRBD1 (6 bases). Trimming cost V 5 bases and J 6 bases, with 13 bases left between them. This CDR3 region has 14 residues. The chain's CDR3 is CASSAYRVSGELFF. Written as DNA, the CDR3 is TGTGCCAGCAGTGCGTACAGGGTATCCGGGGAGCTGTTTTTT.

This clonotype turned up a few times. The chain links TRBV6-5 to TRBJ1-6; D unclear. From germline, CDR1 is MNHEY and CDR2 SVGAGI. The CDR3 contains 15 residues. Trimming shortened V by 0 bases and J by 7 bases, and 10 bases separated the two germline ends. The CDR3 reads CASSYSRRGNSPLHF. The CDR3, as DNA: TGTGCCAGCAGTTACTCGAGGCGGGGAAATTCACCCCTCCACTTT.

V usage is TRBV10-3 and J usage is TRBJ2-1, with D hard to call. Germline lookup yields CDR1 ENHRY and CDR2 SYGVKD. V was trimmed by 7 bases and J by 4 bases, leaving 11 bases between them. This CDR3 has 13 amino acids. The CDR3 spells CAIKVWGYNEQFF. CDR3 nucleotides: TGTGCCATCAAGGTTTGGGGTTACAATGAGCAGTTCTTC.

A few counts support this clonotype. This chain joins TRBV4-3 and TRBJ2-2; 12 nucleotides agree with TRBD2. Looked up from germline, CDR1 is LGHNA and CDR2 is YSLEER. This CDR3 has 20 amino acids. Trimming at V came to 0 bases and at J to 3 bases, leaving 11 bases not matched to a gene. The CDR3 here is CASSQDPPSGGARYTGELFF. For the CDR3, the DNA is TGCGCCAGCAGCCAAGATCCCCCTAGCGGGGGGGCTAGATACACCGGGGAGCTGTTTTTT.

This clonotype has just a few counts. V is TRBV7-9 and J is TRBJ2-5, with TRBD2 matching 13 bases. V shed 5 bases and J 2 bases; nucleotides not matched to a gene: 2. The CDR3 totals 15 residues. CDR1 is SEHNR and CDR2 is FQNEAQ in the germline V gene (reference sequence). CDR3 residues: CASSELAGGQETQYF. The CDR3 nucleotides read TGTGCCAGCAGCGAACTAGCGGGGGGGCAAGAGACCCAGTACTTC.

The chain is built from TRBV29-1 and TRBJ2-7; 10 bases are shared with TRBD2. CDR3 size: 15 residues. V dropped 3 bases and J dropped 0; count of bases not matched to a gene: 5. Germline V gives CDR1 SQVTM, CDR2 ANQGSEA. CDR3 nucleotides: TGCAGCGTTGAGCCTCTAGCGGGGGACTCCTACGAGCAGTACTTC. It codes for CSVEPLAGDSYEQYF.

This clonotype was counted ten times or more. The genes are TRBV11-2 and TRBJ2-3; D assignment may be TRBD1 or TRBD2 (6 bases each). CDR1 SGHAT and CDR2 FQNNGV come from the germline V gene. The V end was cut by 5 bases, the J end by 2 bases, with 14 bases between. The CDR3 has 15 amino acids. The CDR3 sequence is CASSVWGAATDTQYF. For the CDR3, the DNA is TGTGCCAGCAGCGTCTGGGGGGCCGCCACAGATACGCAGTATTTT.

The V call is TRBV11-2, the J call TRBJ2-2, with 10 bases lining up with TRBD2. The V gene's germline CDR1 is SGHAT and CDR2 FQNNGV. The ends lost 2 bases at V and 10 bases at J; junction bases unmatched: 7. The CDR3 runs to 15 residues. CDR3 region: CASSLLASGGEELFF. DNA of the CDR3: TGTGCCAGCAGCTTACTAGCTAGCGGGGGAGAGGAGCTGTTTTTT.

This clonotype has more than one count but fewer than ten. The gene calls are TRBV18 and TRBJ2-5; D is unclear. The germline V gene has CDR1 KGHSH and CDR2 LQKENI. The V end lost 3 bases, the J end lost 4 bases, and 6 bases lay between the germline ends. CDR3 length: 12 residues. Written as DNA, the CDR3 is TGTGCCAGCTCACCTTCCTCAGAGACCCAGTACTTC. Its translation is CASSPSSETQYF. Looking up the rest from reference TRBV18 and TRBJ2-5 gives the full variable domain: NAGVMQNPRHLVRRRGQEARLRCSPMKGHSHVYWYRQLPEEGLKFMVYLQKENIIDESGMPKERFSAEFPKEGPSILRIQQVVRGDSAAYFCASSPSSETQYFGPGTRLLVL.

The chain joins TRBV12-5 to TRBJ1-2; D ambiguous. The CDR3 length is 18 residues. CDR1 LGHNT and CDR2 FRNRAP come from the germline V gene. V lost 1 base and J lost 6, with 24 bases in between. The DNA for the CDR3 is TGTGCTAGTGGTTTGGGATACTGGAATAAAAAAGAGTGGGATGGCTACACCTTC. It translates to CASGLGYWNKKEWDGYTF.

V usage is TRBV6-1 and J usage is TRBJ2-3; a possible D gene is TRBD2 (5 bases). The CDR3 is made up of 15 amino acids. The germline V gene has CDR1 MNHNS and CDR2 SASEGT. V was cut by 5 bases and J by 2 bases, with 14 bases left in between. The CDR3 DNA reads as TGTGCCAGCAGTCAGAACGGACTCCTCACAGATACGCAGTATTTT. It encodes CASSQNGLLTDTQYF.

The chain couples TRBV4-1 to TRBJ1-1, with D hard to call. Germline CDR1 is MGHRA and CDR2 is YSYEKL. The CDR3 loop spans 15 amino acids. Trimming stripped 3 bases from V and 4 bases from J, with 15 bases between. The CDR3 protein is CASSQKGSGGTEAFF. The CDR3 DNA reads as TGCGCCAGCAGCCAGAAAGGATCCGGAGGCACTGAAGCTTTCTTT.

Only a few counts were recorded for this clonotype. The chain is built from TRBV10-3 and TRBJ2-7, with no clear D. The CDR3 covers 14 residues. From germline, CDR1 is ENHRY and CDR2 SYGVKD. V lost 3 bases, J lost 2 bases, and 11 bases lay in between. This CDR3 is CAISETAGPYEQYF. The CDR3 DNA sequence: TGTGCCATCAGTGAAACGGCAGGCCCCTACGAGCAGTACTTC.

V gene TRBV5-6 combines with J gene TRBJ1-4; D might be TRBD1 (5 bases). V lost 0 bases, J lost 8 bases, and 17 bases lay in between. The CDR3 length is 16 residues. Germline V gives CDR1 SGHDT, CDR2 YYEEEE. CDR3 coding DNA: TGTGCCAGCAGCTTGGACCCCCGGGGGTCCGGGGAAAAACTGTTTTTT. Its translation is CASSLDPRGSGEKLFF.

This clonotype was detected ten times or more. The V and J genes are TRBV20-1 and TRBJ2-5; D is uncertain. The CDR3 consists of 15 residues. Germline lookup yields CDR1 DFQATT and CDR2 SNEGSKA (reference sequence). The ends were cut back, 0 bases at V and 4 bases at J, with 15 bases in the middle. The CDR3 protein is CSARDAQAPGETQYF. The CDR3 bases are TGCAGTGCTAGAGATGCCCAGGCCCCAGGAGAGACCCAGTACTTC.

The chain joins TRBV4-3 to TRBJ1-1; TRBD1 agrees at 8 bases. V shed 7 bases, J shed 4 bases, and the junction held 11 bases outside the gene matches. The CDR3 is 15 residues long. The V gene's germline CDR1 is LGHNA and CDR2 YSLEER. The CDR3 DNA is TGCGCCAGCAAAATAGAGGACAGGGCGAGCACTGAAGCTTTCTTT. This translates into CASKIEDRASTEAFF.

This clonotype was seen more than once but under ten times. V is TRBV18 and J is TRBJ1-2; D call uncertain. The CDR3 sequence is 14 residues long. Trimming removed 1 base at V and 2 bases at J, with 8 bases between. The V gene's germline CDR1 is KGHSH and CDR2 LQKENI. CDR3 sequence (DNA): TGTGCCAGCTCACCACGGGAGGACAACTATGGCTACACCTTC. Its translation is CASSPREDNYGYTF.

The chain employs TRBV20-1 and TRBJ1-2; 7 bases map to TRBD1. V dropped 5 bases and J dropped 2; count of bases not matched to a gene: 11. This CDR3 spans 15 amino acids. Per the germline V gene, CDR1 is DFQATT and CDR2 is SNEGSKA (reference sequence). The CDR3 bases are TGCAGTGCTTGGACCCGGGACAGCCTCAACTATGGCTACACCTTC. As protein: CSAWTRDSLNYGYTF.

The chain links TRBV20-1 to TRBJ1-6; D remains unclear. Germline CDR1 DFQATT, CDR2 SNEGSKA (reference sequence). V was shortened by 0 bases and J by 9 bases, with 9 bases between the two germline ends. The CDR3 consists of 13 residues. CDR3 sequence (DNA): TGCAGTGCTAGAGAGGTGAGGGTTTCACCCCTCCACTTT. Amino acids: CSAREVRVSPLHF.

The rearrangement joins TRBV25-1 to TRBJ1-3, with D unclear. The CDR3 length is 12 residues. Per germline, CDR1 MGHDK and CDR2 SYGVNS. Trimming removed 7 bases from V and 2 bases from J, with 6 bases in between. CDR3 region: CASTSPGNTIYF. The CDR3 DNA reads as TGTGCCAGCACTTCACCTGGAAACACCATATATTTT.

V is TRBV7-2 and J is TRBJ1-1; D is ambiguous. V lost 1 base and J lost 5, with 11 bases in between. The CDR3 sequence is 14 residues long. Germline CDR1 SGHTA, CDR2 FQGNSA. The CDR3 sequence: CASSLESRVTEAFF. The CDR3 coding sequence is TGTGCCAGCAGCTTAGAATCCCGGGTAACTGAAGCTTTCTTT.